This is a list of T cell receptor beta chains from one sample in a study of blood T cell dynamics during melanoma immunotherapy. The method was immunoSEQ multiplex PCR; TCRdb's version includes in-frame clones alone and lacks a portion of them. The data hold about 19,000 clones, with 87% observed a single time. The starting material was blood, obtained from a patient treated with checkpoint blockade. These receptor sequences come from a human donor with melanoma. CDR3s include the opening cysteine and the closing phenylalanine or tryptophan. The order of the fields is V gene, J gene, D gene, clone size, CDR3 DNA, CDR3 protein. A D gene is named only where the DNA matches it firmly. Clone size appears in some rows only: once, few, many, or a class for an expanded clone.

TRBV19	TRBJ1-1	TRBD1	-	TGTGCCAGCCGGGACAGGGTGAACACTGAAGCTTTCTTT	CASRDRVNTEAFF
TRBV29-1	TRBJ2-7	TRBD1	-	TGCAGCGCCGGACAGGGGAACGAGCAGTACTTC	CSAGQGNEQYF
TRBV7-9	TRBJ2-2	-	-	TGTGCCAGCAGCTTAATGCTCAGCTTAACCGGGGAGCTGTTTTTT	CASSLMLSLTGELFF
TRBV18	TRBJ2-7	TRBD1	-	TGTGCCAGCTCATCGGGACAGGGCTTCTCCTACGAGCAGTACTTC	CASSSGQGFSYEQYF
TRBV7-9	TRBJ1-6	TRBD1	-	TGTGCCAGCAGCTCTCTTACGGGACAGGGTAATTCACCCCTCCACTTT	CASSSLTGQGNSPLHF
TRBV7-7	TRBJ1-6	-	once	TGTGCTAGCAGCTTGGTTTGGAGGGAGGATGGGAATTCACCCCTCCACTTT	CASSLVWREDGNSPLHF
TRBV4-2	TRBJ2-7	TRBD2	-	TGTGCCAGCAGCCAAGATGAGGCGGGAGGGTCCTACGAGCAGTACTTC	CASSQDEAGGSYEQYF
TRBV21-1	TRBJ1-3	-	-	TGTGCCAGCAGCAAAAGGAGCGGACCGATGAGCTCTGGAAACACCATATATTTT	CASSKRSGPMSSGNTIYF
TRBV10-3	TRBJ1-2	-	few	TGTGCCATCAGTGAGTTTAGTAGGGCTAACTATGGCTACACCTTC	CAISEFSRANYGYTF
TRBV7-8	TRBJ1-4	TRBD1	-	TGTGCCAGCAGCTTAGCCTTGGGACAGGGGGCTGAAAAACTGTTTTTT	CASSLALGQGAEKLFF
TRBV19	TRBJ2-3	-	-	TGTGCCAGTAGCGAAGTAGGTATCCCAGATACGCAGTATTTT	CASSEVGIPDTQYF
TRBV7-2	TRBJ2-6	-	-	TGTGCCAGCACCTATGGTTGGACTGGGGCCAACGTCCTGACTTTC	CASTYGWTGANVLTF
TRBV2	TRBJ2-5	TRBD1	-	TGTGCCAGCAGTCAGGGGGAACTACAAGAGACCCAGTACTTC	CASSQGELQETQYF
TRBV20-1	TRBJ2-1	-	few	TGCAGTGCGGAGATCTACAATGAGCAGTTCTTC	CSAEIYNEQFF
TRBV19	TRBJ2-2	-	-	TGTGCCAGTAGTATGCGGGCCGGGGAGCTGTTTTTT	CASSMRAGELFF
TRBV19	TRBJ2-2	-	-	TGTGCCAGTAGTATCCCCGGGGGCAGGCGAAGAGCCGGGGAGCTGTTTTTT	CASSIPGGRRRAGELFF
TRBV7-2	TRBJ2-3	-	once	TGTGCCAGCAGCTTAGACTACGATACGCAGTATTTT	CASSLDYDTQYF
TRBV7-9	TRBJ2-3	-	-	TGTGCCAGCAGACAAGGGGATTTTAGCACAGATACGCAGTATTTT	CASRQGDFSTDTQYF
TRBV28	TRBJ2-7	-	-	TGTGCCAGCGGAAACAGGGCTTACGAGCAGTACTTC	CASGNRAYEQYF
TRBV29-1	TRBJ1-2	-	-	TGCAGCGTTGAAGGCGGAACTAACTATGGCTACACCTTC	CSVEGGTNYGYTF
TRBV28	TRBJ2-7	-	-	TGTGCCAGCAGTTCGGACATCTCCTCCTGGTTCTACGAGCAGTACTTC	CASSSDISSWFYEQYF
TRBV19	TRBJ2-3	TRBD2	-	TGTGCCAGTAGTATCATACCGCTAGCGGGAAGTCGAGATACGCAGTATTTT	CASSIIPLAGSRDTQYF
TRBV6-1	TRBJ1-1	-	-	TGTGCCACCCAAACAGGGATGATGACTGAAGCTTTCTTT	CATQTGMMTEAFF
TRBV18	TRBJ2-5	-	-	TGTGCCAGCTCACCACAAGGGTGGGGGTTACAAGAGACCCAGTACTTC	CASSPQGWGLQETQYF
TRBV28	TRBJ2-7	TRBD1	-	TGTGCCAGCATAGGGACAGGGGGCAACGAGCAGTACTTC	CASIGTGGNEQYF
TRBV27	TRBJ2-3	TRBD1	-	TGTGCCAGCAGTTTAAAGTGGACAGGCCCGGGAAGCACAGATACGCAGTATTTT	CASSLKWTGPGSTDTQYF
TRBV7-9	TRBJ2-2	-	-	TGTGCCAGCAGCCAGACAGACCGAACCGGGGAGCTGTTTTTT	CASSQTDRTGELFF
TRBV5-1	TRBJ1-4	-	-	TGCGCCAGCAGCTTGGGTGGAAAGGGGGAAAAACTGTTTTTT	CASSLGGKGEKLFF
TRBV11-2	TRBJ2-4	-	-	TGTGCCAGCAGCCTCCGCATCAGAGGGGGTCCCAAAAACATTCAGTACTTC	CASSLRIRGGPKNIQYF
TRBV27	TRBJ1-1	TRBD1	-	TGTGCCAGCAGTGGTGTGACAGGGATCGCTGAAGCTTTCTTT	CASSGVTGIAEAFF
TRBV19	TRBJ1-2	TRBD1	-	TGTGCCAGTAGTTTATTCTCGACAGGGGGCGCGGATGGCTACACCTTC	CASSLFSTGGADGYTF
TRBV30	TRBJ2-2	TRBD2	-	TGTGCCTCGAGTTCTAGCGGGAGAGGAACCGGGGAGCTGTTTTTT	CASSSSGRGTGELFF
TRBV2	TRBJ2-5	-	-	TGTGCCAGCAGTGAGGACCTAGCGCAAGAAGAGACCCAGTACTTC	CASSEDLAQEETQYF
TRBV28	TRBJ1-2	-	-	TGTGCCAGCAGTGTTCCGGGAACTTATGGCTACACCTTC	CASSVPGTYGYTF
TRBV10-3	TRBJ2-7	TRBD1	-	TGTGCCATCAGTGAGTCAACAGGGGCCCTCTACGAGCAGTACTTC	CAISESTGALYEQYF
TRBV7-9	TRBJ2-7	TRBD2	-	TGTGCCAGCAGCTTAGGGCCCGGACTAGTTCCCCACGAGCAGTACTTC	CASSLGPGLVPHEQYF
TRBV2	TRBJ1-2	-	few	TGTGCCAGCAGTGATGGGGGCGTCGGCTACACCTTC	CASSDGGVGYTF
TRBV19	TRBJ1-5	-	-	TGTGCCAGTAGTATATTAAGTGGGGGTTATAGCAATCAGCCCCAGCATTTT	CASSILSGGYSNQPQHF
TRBV6-5	TRBJ1-6	-	-	TGTGCCAGCAGTTACGGGGCAGGGAATTCACCCCTCCACTTT	CASSYGAGNSPLHF
TRBV28	TRBJ2-3	-	-	TGTGCCAGCAGTTTCCCAGGCACAGATACGCAGTATTTT	CASSFPGTDTQYF
TRBV27	TRBJ2-7	-	-	TGTGCCAGCAGTCCCGTCCCCCCCCAATTCTACGAGCAGTACTTC	CASSPVPPQFYEQYF
TRBV10-3	TRBJ2-2	-	-	TGTGCCATCGGGGAGGAGGAGGGCCTCACCGGGGAGCTGTTTTTT	CAIGEEEGLTGELFF
TRBV21-1	TRBJ2-7	-	-	TGTGCCAGCAGCAAAGGAAAGACACCGCAGGGGGCTCAAAACCCCTACGAGCAGTACTTC	CASSKGKTPQGAQNPYEQYF
TRBV14	TRBJ2-7	-	once	TGTGCCAGCAGCCAAGGCCAGCGGCACGGGTACGAGCAGTACTTC	CASSQGQRHGYEQYF
TRBV7-3	TRBJ1-1	-	-	TGTGCCAGCAGCTGGGGGTTGGGCGGTGAAGCTTTCTTT	CASSWGLGGEAFF
TRBV5-4	TRBJ2-7	-	-	TGTGCCAGCAGCTTACCATCCAGCTACGAGCAGTACTTC	CASSLPSSYEQYF
TRBV9	TRBJ1-1	-	-	TGTGCCAGCAGCGTAGTGGGGACTGAAGCTTTCTTT	CASSVVGTEAFF
TRBV12-5	TRBJ2-3	-	-	TGTGCTAGTGGCTCTCTGTCAGATACGCAGTATTTT	CASGSLSDTQYF
TRBV7-2	TRBJ1-4	TRBD1	-	TGTGCCAGCAGAAGGGACAGGGGTTCTACTAATGAAAAACTGTTTTTT	CASRRDRGSTNEKLFF
TRBV30	TRBJ2-1	TRBD2	-	TGTGCCTGGAGGGGACTAGCGGGAGTCAACCACAATGAGCAGTTCTTC	CAWRGLAGVNHNEQFF
TRBV19	TRBJ2-3	TRBD1	-	TGTGCCAGCTCCACCGGGACAGCCAGAGATACGCAGTATTTT	CASSTGTARDTQYF
TRBV18	TRBJ2-7	-	once	TGTGCCAGCTCACCACCGGCGACAGGAGACGAGCAGTACTTC	CASSPPATGDEQYF